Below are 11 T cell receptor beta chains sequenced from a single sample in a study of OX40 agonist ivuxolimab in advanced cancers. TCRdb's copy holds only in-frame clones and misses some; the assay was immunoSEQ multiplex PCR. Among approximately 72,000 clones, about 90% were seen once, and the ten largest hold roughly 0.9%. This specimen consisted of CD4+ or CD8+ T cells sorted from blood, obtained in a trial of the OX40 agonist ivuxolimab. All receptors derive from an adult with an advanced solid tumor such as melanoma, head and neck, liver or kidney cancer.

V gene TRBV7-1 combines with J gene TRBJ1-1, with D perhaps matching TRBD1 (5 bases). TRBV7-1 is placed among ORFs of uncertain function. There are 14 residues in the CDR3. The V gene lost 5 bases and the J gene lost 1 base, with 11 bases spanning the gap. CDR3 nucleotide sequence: TGTGCCAGCAGCCAGTGGGACGGGAACACTGAAGCTTTCTTT. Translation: CASSQWDGNTEAFF.

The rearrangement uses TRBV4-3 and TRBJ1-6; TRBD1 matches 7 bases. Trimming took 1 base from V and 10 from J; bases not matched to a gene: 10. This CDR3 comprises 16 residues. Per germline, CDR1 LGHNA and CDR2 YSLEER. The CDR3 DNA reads TGCGCCAGCAGCCAAGGGGGGGCAGGGGACAGATCACCCCTCCACTTT. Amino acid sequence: CASSQGGAGDRSPLHF.

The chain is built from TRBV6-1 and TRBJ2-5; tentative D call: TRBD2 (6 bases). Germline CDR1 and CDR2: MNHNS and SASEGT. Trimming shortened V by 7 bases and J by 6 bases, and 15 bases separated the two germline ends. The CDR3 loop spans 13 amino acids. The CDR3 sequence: CASKDYLIKTQYF. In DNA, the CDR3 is TGTGCCAGCAAGGACTATCTCATTAAGACCCAGTACTTC.

The CDR3 protein is CASSWKNTNYGYTF. The CDR3 DNA reads as TGTGCCAGCAGTTGGAAGAATACTAACTATGGCTACACCTTC. This chain joins TRBV6-1 and TRBJ1-2; D remains unclear. Trimming pared 5 bases from V and 0 bases from J, leaving 10 bases between. This CDR3 is 14 amino acids long. Germline V gene sequence: CDR1 MNHNS, CDR2 SASEGT.

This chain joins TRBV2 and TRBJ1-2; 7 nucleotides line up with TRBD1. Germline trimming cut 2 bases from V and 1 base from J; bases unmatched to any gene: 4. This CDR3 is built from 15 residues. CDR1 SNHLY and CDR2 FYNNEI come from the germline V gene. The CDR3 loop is CASSESTGSNYGYTF. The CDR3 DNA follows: TGTGCCAGCAGTGAATCGACAGGGAGTAACTATGGCTACACCTTC.

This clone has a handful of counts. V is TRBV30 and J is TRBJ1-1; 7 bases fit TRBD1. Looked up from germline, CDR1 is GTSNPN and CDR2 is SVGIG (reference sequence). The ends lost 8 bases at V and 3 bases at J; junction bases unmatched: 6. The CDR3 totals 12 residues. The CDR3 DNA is TGTGCCGCGGGACAGAGAGACACTGAAGCTTTCTTT. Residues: CAAGQRDTEAFF.

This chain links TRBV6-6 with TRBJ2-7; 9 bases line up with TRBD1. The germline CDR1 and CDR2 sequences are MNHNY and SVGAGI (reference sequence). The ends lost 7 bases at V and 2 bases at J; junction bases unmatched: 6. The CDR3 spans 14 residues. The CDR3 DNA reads TGTGCCAGCACCACAGGGGGCGTCCCCTACGAGCAGTACTTC. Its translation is CASTTGGVPYEQYF.

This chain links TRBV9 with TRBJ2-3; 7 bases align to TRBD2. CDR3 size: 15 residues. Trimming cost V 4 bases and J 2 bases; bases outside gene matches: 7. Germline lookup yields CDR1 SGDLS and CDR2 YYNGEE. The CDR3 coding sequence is TGTGCCAGCAGCTCCTCCCGGGACTACACAGATACGCAGTATTTT. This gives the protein CASSSSRDYTDTQYF.

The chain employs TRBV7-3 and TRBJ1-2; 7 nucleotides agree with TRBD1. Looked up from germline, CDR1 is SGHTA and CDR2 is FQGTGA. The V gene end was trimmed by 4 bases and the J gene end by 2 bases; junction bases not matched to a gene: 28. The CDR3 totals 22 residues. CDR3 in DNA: TGTGCCAGCAGCTCAAACTGGTTCGACAGGGCATCCAGTTTGGGTCTGAACTATGGCTACACCTTC. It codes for CASSSNWFDRASSLGLNYGYTF.

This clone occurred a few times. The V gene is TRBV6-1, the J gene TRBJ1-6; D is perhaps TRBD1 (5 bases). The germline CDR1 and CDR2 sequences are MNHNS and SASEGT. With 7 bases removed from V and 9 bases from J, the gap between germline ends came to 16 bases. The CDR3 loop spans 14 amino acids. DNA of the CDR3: TGTGCCAGCACCGTTAGGGGAGGAGGTTCACCCCTCCACTTT. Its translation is CASTVRGGGSPLHF.

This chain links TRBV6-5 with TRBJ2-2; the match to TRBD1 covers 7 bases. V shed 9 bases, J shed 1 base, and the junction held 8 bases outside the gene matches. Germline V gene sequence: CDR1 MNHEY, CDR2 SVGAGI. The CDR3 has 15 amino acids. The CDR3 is CASGGQTKNTGELFF. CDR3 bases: TGTGCCAGTGGGGGACAGACGAAGAACACCGGGGAGCTGTTTTTT.